Reported below is one TCR beta chain. The primer mix had 60 Vbeta and 13 Jbeta primers. Clones were sequenced by immunoSEQ multiplex PCR, and TCRdb holds only the in-frame ones, with some missing. The sample contains 30,000 to 40,000 clones, 75% to 85% of which appear only once. The data derive from a study of cytomegalovirus exposure and HLA in healthy donors. The V segment lost 4 bases and the J segment 4 bases; nucleotides outside the gene matches: 5. CDR1 is SGHDN and CDR2 is FVKESK in the germline V gene. This CDR3 is 15 amino acids long. The sequenced material came from PBMCs. The origin of this receptor is a young woman in good health and CMV-seronegative. The J gene is TRBJ2-5, the V gene TRBV14; 11 positions match TRBD2. Written as DNA, the CDR3 is TGTGCCAGCAGCCCGAGACTAGCGGGACTAGAGACCCAGTACTTC. It translates to CASSPRLAGLETQYF.